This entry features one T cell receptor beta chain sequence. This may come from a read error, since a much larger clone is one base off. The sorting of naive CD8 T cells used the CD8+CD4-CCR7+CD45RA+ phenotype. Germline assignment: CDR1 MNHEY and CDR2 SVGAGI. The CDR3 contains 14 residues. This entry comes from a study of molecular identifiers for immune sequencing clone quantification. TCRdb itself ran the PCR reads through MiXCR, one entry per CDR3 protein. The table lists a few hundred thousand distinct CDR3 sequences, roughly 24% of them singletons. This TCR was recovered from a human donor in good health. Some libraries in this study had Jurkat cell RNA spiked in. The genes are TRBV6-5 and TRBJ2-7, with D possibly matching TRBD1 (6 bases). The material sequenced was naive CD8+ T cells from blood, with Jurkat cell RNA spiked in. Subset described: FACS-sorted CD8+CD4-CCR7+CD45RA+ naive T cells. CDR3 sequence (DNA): TGTGCCGGCAGTTACCGGGACACCTACTACGAGCAGTACTTC. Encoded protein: CAGSYRDTYYEQYF.